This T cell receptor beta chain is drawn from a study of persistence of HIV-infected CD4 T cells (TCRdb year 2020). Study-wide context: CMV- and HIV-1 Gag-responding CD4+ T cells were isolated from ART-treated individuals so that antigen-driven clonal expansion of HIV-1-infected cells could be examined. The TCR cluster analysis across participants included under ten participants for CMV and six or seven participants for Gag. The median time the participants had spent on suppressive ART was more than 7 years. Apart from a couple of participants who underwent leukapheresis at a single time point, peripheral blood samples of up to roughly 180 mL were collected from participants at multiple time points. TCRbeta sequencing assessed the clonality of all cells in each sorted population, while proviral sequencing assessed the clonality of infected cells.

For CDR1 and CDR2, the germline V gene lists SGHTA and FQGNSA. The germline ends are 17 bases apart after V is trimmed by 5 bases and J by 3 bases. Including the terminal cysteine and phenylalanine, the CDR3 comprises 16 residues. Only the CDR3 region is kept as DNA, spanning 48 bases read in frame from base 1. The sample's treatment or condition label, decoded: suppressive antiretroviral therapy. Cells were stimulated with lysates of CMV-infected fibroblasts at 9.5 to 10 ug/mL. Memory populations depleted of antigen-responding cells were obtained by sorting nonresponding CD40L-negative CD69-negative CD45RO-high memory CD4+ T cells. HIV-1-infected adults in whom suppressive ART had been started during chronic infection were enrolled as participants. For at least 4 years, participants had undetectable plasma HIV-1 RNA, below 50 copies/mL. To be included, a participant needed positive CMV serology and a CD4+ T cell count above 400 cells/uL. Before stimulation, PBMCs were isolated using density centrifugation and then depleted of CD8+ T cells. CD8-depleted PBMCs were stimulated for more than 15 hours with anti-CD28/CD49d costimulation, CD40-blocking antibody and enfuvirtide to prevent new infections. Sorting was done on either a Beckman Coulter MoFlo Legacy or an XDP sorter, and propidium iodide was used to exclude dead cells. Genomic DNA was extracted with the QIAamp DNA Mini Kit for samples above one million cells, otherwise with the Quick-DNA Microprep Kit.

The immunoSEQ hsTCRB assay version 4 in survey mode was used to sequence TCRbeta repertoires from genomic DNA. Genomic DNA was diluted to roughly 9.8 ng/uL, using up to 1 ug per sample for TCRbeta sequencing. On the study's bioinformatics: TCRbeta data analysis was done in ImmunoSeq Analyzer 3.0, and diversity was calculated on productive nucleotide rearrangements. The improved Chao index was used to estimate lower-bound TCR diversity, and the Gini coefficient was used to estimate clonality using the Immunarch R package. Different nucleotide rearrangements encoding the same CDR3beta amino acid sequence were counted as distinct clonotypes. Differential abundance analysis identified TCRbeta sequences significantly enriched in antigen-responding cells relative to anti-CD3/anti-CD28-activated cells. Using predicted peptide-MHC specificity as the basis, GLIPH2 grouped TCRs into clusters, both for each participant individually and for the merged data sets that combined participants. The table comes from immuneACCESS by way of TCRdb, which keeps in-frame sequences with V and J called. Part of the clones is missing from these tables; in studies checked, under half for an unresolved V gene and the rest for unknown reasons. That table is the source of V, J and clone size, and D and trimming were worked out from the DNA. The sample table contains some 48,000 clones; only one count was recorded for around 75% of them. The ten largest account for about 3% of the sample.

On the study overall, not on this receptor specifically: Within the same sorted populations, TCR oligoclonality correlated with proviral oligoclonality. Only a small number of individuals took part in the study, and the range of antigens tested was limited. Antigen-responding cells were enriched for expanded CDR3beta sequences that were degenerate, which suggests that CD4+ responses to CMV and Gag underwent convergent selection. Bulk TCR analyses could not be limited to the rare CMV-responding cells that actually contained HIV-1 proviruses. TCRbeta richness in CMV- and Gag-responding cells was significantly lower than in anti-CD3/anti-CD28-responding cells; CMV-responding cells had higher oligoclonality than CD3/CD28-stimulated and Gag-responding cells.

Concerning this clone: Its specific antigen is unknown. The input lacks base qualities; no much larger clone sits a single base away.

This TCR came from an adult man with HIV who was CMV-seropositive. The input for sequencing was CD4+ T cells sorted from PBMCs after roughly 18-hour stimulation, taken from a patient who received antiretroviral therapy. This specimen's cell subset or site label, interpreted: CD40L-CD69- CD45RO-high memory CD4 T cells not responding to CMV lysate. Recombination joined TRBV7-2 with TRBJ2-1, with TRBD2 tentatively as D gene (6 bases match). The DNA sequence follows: TGTGCCAGCAGCCAGGCTGGAGGGCACATCTACAATGAGCAGTTCTTC. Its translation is CASSQAGGHIYNEQFF.